A single T cell receptor (beta chain) is shown here with its context. The junction departs from germline at one end; a sequencing error may be responsible. The sample has other DNA sequences that encode this CDR3 too. Once RNA had been extracted, it was reverse transcribed into cDNA to act as the sequencing template. Here immunoSEQ multiplex PCR was the method, and the copy in TCRdb shows in-frame clones only, minus some. In the table there are 89,000 or so clones, roughly half of which are singletons. The sample belongs to a study of CD8+ T cells in alopecia areata. The CDR3 covers 13 residues. Germline V lookup: CDR1 SQVTM, CDR2 ANQGSEA.

This TCR was sampled from a human donor with alopecia areata. Material: NKG2D-high CD8+ T cells sorted from blood. This chain joins TRBV29-1 and TRBJ2-7, with 7 bases matching TRBD1. CDR3 nucleotide sequence: TGCAGCGCCCTGGGACAGACGAACTACGAGCAATACTTC. The encoded protein is CSALGQTNYEQYF.